The 14 T cell receptor beta chains reported below all come from one sample, sequenced in a study of regulatory T cells in long-lasting Graves disease. Time point in this sample: persistent/refractory GD, antithyroid drugs over 5 years with positive TRAb. From PBMCs, RNA was extracted and then used to make the TCR library. Assembly of TCR beta libraries relied on iRepertoire HTBI primers together with Arm-PCR of CDR3 regions. TCRdb passed the multiplex PCR reads through MiXCR, listing each CDR3 protein once. This sample has 400,000 to 500,000 distinct CDR3 sequences, with around 20% found just once. The specimen was peripheral blood mononuclear cells (PBMCs), collected when the disease was refractory, from a patient treated with antithyroid drugs. Receptors originate from a female donor with Graves disease.

This clonotype was seen a few times. The chain links TRBV7-2 to TRBJ1-6, with 11 nucleotides matching TRBD1. J lost 9 bases, V lost 5 bases, and 6 bases had no gene match. The CDR3 is 15 amino acids. Germline CDR1 is SGHTA and CDR2 is FQGNSA. The CDR3 protein is CASSPGQGAFSPLHF. Here the CDR3 DNA reads TGTGCCAGCAGCCCCGGACAGGGGGCCTTTTCACCCCTCCACTTT.

In its sample, this clonotype was seen many times. V and J are TRBV3-1 and TRBJ2-7, with 8 positions matching TRBD1. The germline gives CDR1 LGHDT, CDR2 YNNKEL (reference sequence). The junction had 6 bases not matched to a gene; V was cut back by 1 base and J by 4 bases. The CDR3 consists of 15 residues. CDR3 sequence reads: CASSQGTGQEYEQYF. Written as DNA, the CDR3 is TGTGCCAGCAGCCAAGGAACGGGACAGGAATACGAGCAGTACTTC.

This clonotype was seen ten or more times. The rearrangement joins TRBV2 to TRBJ1-2; TRBD1 is a possible D gene (5 bases). In germline, CDR1 is SNHLY, CDR2 FYNNEI. The CDR3 runs to 16 residues. With 7 bases removed from V and 2 bases from J, the gap between germline ends came to 20 bases. In DNA, the CDR3 is TGTGCCAGCACTGGGACGTCCGGGAGGGGCAACTATGGCTACACCTTC. It codes for CASTGTSGRGNYGYTF.

This clonotype was seen many times. The genes are TRBV30 and TRBJ2-4, with TRBD1 matching over 7 bases. This CDR3 region has 16 residues. Trimming cost V 2 bases and J 3 bases; bases outside gene matches: 10. Germline values: CDR1 GTSNPN, CDR2 SVGIG (reference sequence). CDR3 region: CAWSTEPGTVKNIQYF. The CDR3 DNA reads TGTGCCTGGAGTACCGAACCCGGGACAGTCAAAAACATTCAGTACTTC.

This clonotype was counted at least ten times. The rearrangement links TRBV28 to TRBJ1-4, with 7 nucleotides matching TRBD1. The CDR3 has 14 amino acids. After removal of 4 bases from V and 6 bases from J, the junction contained 5 bases not matched to a gene. Germline CDR1 and CDR2: MDHEN and SYDVKM. CDR3 DNA sequence: TGTGCCAGCAGTTCAGGGGGGGTGGATGAAAAACTGTTTTTT. Its translation: CASSSGGVDEKLFF.

This clonotype was seen a handful of times. This chain joins TRBV6-1 and TRBJ2-2, with TRBD2 matching 11 bases. Germline V gene lookup returns CDR1 MNHNS and CDR2 SASEGT. The CDR3 runs to 16 residues. Trimming at V came to 6 bases and at J to 3 bases, leaving 6 bases not matched to a gene. The CDR3 here is CASRRGLAAYTGELFF. The DNA of the CDR3 is TGTGCCAGCAGGCGGGGACTAGCGGCCTACACCGGGGAGCTGTTTTTT.

This clonotype was counted many times. V usage is TRBV11-2 and J usage is TRBJ1-1, with a tentative D call TRBD1 (5 bases). The CDR3 has 18 amino acids. The V gene lost 4 bases and the J gene lost 1 base, with 22 bases spanning the gap. CDR1 and CDR2 from the germline V gene are SGHAT and FQNNGV. The CDR3 bases are TGTGCCAGCAGCTCCCGGGACCTCGCTCAGGAAAGGAACACTGAAGCTTTCTTT. Translated: CASSSRDLAQERNTEAFF. Looking up the rest from reference TRBV11-2 and TRBJ1-1 gives the full variable domain: EAGVAQSPRYKIIEKRQSVAFWCNPISGHATLYWYQQILGQGPKLLIQFQNNGVVDDSQLPKDRFSAERLKGVDSTLKIQPAKLEDSAVYLCASSSRDLAQERNTEAFFGQGTRLTVV.

This clonotype was seen at least ten times. The rearrangement joins TRBV7-6 to TRBJ2-6, with D possibly being TRBD1 (6 bases). The CDR3 has 15 amino acids. Germline-derived CDR1 and CDR2 are SGHVS and FNYEAQ. V lost 6 bases and J 1 base, leaving 10 bases between the germline ends. CDR3 nucleotides: TGTGCCAGCAGACGGGACATGTCTGGGGCCAACGTCCTGACTTTC. This translates into CASRRDMSGANVLTF.

In this sample, this clonotype turned up many times. The rearrangement joins TRBV6-1 to TRBJ2-7, with TRBD2 matching 10 bases. The CDR3 totals 16 residues. Germline loops: CDR1 MNHNS, CDR2 SASEGT. J lost 0 bases, V lost 3 bases, and 5 bases had no gene match. The CDR3 region has the DNA TGTGCCAGCAGTGATTATAAGCGGGAGGGCTCCTACGAGCAGTACTTC. This gives the protein CASSDYKREGSYEQYF.

On this clonotype: This may stem from a read error, because a much larger clone lies one nucleotide away. The rearrangement joins TRBV28 to TRBJ1-2; TRBD1 matches at 10 bases. This CDR3 comprises 16 residues. The germline V gene encodes CDR1 MDHEN and CDR2 SYDVKM. CDR3 protein: CTSSLTGTGVQYGYTF. As DNA, the CDR3 is TGTACCAGCAGTTTAACCGGGACAGGGGTTCAGTATGGCTACACCTTC.

Comments on this clonotype: Since a far larger clone is one base different, this is likely a read error. The V and J genes are TRBV28 and TRBJ2-5, with a possible D match to TRBD2 (6 bases). Matching the DNA end better, TRBJ2-7 makes the J call doubtful. Germline CDR1 reads MDHEN; CDR2 reads SYDVKM. The CDR3 length is 16 residues. The CDR3 protein is CASSLRPPGLPYEQYF. The CDR3 region has the DNA TGTGCCAGCAGCCTTCGACCACCGGGACTTCCCTACGAGCAGTACTTC.

There are many counts of this clonotype. This chain uses TRBV28 with TRBJ1-2; 9 nucleotides match TRBD1. Trimming removed 2 bases from V and 3 bases from J; junction bases left unmatched: 4. The CDR3 has 15 residues. Germline loops: CDR1 MDHEN, CDR2 SYDVKM. CDR3 nucleotides: TGTGCCAGCAGTTTAGGGGGACAGGGAGACTATGGCTACACCTTC. The encoded protein is CASSLGGQGDYGYTF.

This clonotype was seen a few times. This chain uses TRBV6-1 with TRBJ2-7; 7 bases align to TRBD2. The CDR3 sequence is 14 residues long. The V segment lost 5 bases and the J segment 0 bases; nucleotides outside the gene matches: 4. Germline assignment: CDR1 MNHNS and CDR2 SASEGT. As DNA, the CDR3 is TGTGCCAGCAGTCCTAGCGGATACTCCTACGAGCAGTACTTC. Protein sequence: CASSPSGYSYEQYF.

This clonotype was detected many times. J is TRBJ2-5 and V is TRBV27; D unresolved. Germline CDR1 is MNHEY and CDR2 is SMNVEV (reference sequence). The CDR3 runs 11 residues. The ends were cut back, 10 bases at V and 2 bases at J, with 8 bases in the middle. CDR3 coding DNA: TGTGCCACGTACGGGCAAGAGACCCAGTACTTC. Encoded protein: CATYGQETQYF.